This TCR beta chain was found in a study of blood T cell repertoires in COVID-19. For the study at large: T cells, B-cell-depleted T cells, or PBMCs provided the cDNA or gDNA that served as material.

Per the original data handling: Quantification of nucleated cells was approximated via reference gene primer amplification. The data were produced by immunoSEQ multiplex PCR, yet TCRdb's version contains in-frame clones alone and is incomplete. V, J and clone size were drawn from that table, and D and trimming were deduced from the DNA. The repertoire holds fewer than 600,000 clones, with roughly 90% as singletons. CDR3 size: 15 residues. Germline-derived CDR1 and CDR2 are LGHDT and YNNKEL (reference sequence). Trimming stripped 0 bases from V and 6 bases from J, with 14 bases between. The chain joins TRBV3-1 (or the pseudogene TRBV3-2) to TRBJ2-5; tentatively, D is TRBD2 (6 bases). The sequencing sample was made of PBMCs or T cells enriched from blood (not recorded which). The TCR comes from a woman between 40 and 50 years old who had recovered from COVID-19. In nucleotides, the CDR3 is TGTGCCAGCAGCCAAGAACTAGCCCCCCATAAGACCCAGTACTTC. It specifies CASSQELAPHKTQYF.